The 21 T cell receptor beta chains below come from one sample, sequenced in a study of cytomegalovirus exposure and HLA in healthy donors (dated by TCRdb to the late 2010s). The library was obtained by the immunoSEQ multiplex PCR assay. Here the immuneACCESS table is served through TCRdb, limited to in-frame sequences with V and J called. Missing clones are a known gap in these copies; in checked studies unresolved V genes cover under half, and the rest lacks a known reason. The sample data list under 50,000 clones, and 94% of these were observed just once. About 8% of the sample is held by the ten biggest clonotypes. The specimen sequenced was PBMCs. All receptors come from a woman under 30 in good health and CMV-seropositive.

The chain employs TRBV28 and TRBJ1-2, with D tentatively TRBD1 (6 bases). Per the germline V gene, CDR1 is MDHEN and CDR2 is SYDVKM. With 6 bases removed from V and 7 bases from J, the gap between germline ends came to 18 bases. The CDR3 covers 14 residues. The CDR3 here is CASRTGGARGGYTF. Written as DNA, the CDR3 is TGTGCCAGCAGAACCGGGGGGGCGCGGGGTGGCTACACCTTC.

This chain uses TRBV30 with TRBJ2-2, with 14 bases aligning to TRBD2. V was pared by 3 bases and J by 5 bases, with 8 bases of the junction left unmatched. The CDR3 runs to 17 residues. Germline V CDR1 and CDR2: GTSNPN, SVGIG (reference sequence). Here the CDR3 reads CAWRAGTSGGITGELFF. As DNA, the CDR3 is TGTGCCTGGAGGGCCGGGACTAGCGGGGGTATAACCGGGGAGCTGTTTTTT.

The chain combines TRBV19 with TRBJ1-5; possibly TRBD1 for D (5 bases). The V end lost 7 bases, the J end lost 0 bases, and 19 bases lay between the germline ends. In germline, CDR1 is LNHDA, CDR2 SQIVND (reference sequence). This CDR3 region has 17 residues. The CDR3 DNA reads TGTGCCAGTACCGGGGGGGTGGACGCTTATAGCAATCAGCCCCAGCATTTT. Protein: CASTGGVDAYSNQPQHF.

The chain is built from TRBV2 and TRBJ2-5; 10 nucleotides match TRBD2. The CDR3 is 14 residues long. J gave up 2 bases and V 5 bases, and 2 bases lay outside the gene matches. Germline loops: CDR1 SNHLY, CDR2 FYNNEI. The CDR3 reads CASSKLAGQETQYF. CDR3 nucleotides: TGTGCCAGCAGTAAACTAGCGGGACAAGAGACCCAGTACTTC.

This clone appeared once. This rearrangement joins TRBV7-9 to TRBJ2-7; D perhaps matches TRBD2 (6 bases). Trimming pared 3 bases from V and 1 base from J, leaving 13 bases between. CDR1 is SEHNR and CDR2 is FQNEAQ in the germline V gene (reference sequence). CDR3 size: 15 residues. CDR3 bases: TGTGCCAGCAGCTTTCAGGGAGGCCTTTCCTACGAGCAGTACTTC. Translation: CASSFQGGLSYEQYF.

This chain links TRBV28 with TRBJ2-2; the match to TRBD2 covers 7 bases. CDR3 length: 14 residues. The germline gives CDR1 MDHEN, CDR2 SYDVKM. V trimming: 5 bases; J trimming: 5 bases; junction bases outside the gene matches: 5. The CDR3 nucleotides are TGTGCCAGCAGTCTACGGACTAGTACCGGGGAGCTGTTTTTT. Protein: CASSLRTSTGELFF.

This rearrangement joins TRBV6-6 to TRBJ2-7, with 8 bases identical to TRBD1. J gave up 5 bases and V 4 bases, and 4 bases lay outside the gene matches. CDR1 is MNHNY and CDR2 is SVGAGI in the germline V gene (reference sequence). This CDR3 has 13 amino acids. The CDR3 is CASSSDRGHEQYF. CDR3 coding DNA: TGTGCCAGCAGTTCCGACAGGGGTCACGAGCAGTACTTC.

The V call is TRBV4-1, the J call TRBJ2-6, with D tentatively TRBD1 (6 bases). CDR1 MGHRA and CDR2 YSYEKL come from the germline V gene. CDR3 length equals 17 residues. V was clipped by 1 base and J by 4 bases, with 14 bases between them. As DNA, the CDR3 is TGCGCCAGCAGCCAAGCTCCCCCAGGGGCCGGGGCCAACGTCCTGACTTTC. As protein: CASSQAPPGAGANVLTF.

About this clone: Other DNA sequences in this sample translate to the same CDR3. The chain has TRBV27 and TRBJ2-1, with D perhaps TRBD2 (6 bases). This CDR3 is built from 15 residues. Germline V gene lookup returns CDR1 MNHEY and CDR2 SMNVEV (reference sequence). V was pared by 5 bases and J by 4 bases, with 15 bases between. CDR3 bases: TGTGCCAGCAGTCTCGGGACTTCTGGATACAATGAGCAGTTCTTC. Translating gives CASSLGTSGYNEQFF.

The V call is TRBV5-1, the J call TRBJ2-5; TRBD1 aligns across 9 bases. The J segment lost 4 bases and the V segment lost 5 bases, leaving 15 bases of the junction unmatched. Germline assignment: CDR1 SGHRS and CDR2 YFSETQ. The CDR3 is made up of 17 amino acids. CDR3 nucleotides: TGCGCCAGCAGACTCCTCACCGGACAGGGGCTTAGAGAGACCCAGTACTTC. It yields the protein CASRLLTGQGLRETQYF.

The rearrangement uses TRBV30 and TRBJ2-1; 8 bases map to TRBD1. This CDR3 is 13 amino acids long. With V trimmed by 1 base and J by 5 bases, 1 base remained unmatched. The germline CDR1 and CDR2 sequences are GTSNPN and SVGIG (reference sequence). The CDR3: CAWSGQGNNEQFF. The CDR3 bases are TGTGCCTGGAGTGGACAGGGGAACAATGAGCAGTTCTTC.

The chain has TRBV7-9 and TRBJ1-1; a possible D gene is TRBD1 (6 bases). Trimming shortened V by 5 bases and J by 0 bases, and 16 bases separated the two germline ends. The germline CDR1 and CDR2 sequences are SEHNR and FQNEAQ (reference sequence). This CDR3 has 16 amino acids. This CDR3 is CASSHKWTEVNTEAFF. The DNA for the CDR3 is TGTGCCAGCAGCCACAAGTGGACAGAAGTGAACACTGAAGCTTTCTTT.

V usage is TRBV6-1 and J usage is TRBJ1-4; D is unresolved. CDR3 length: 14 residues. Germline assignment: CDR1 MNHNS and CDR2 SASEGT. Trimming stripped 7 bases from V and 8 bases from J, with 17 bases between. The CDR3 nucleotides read TGTGCCAGCACTTACGGAGTGGAGGGCGAAAAACTGTTTTTT. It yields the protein CASTYGVEGEKLFF.

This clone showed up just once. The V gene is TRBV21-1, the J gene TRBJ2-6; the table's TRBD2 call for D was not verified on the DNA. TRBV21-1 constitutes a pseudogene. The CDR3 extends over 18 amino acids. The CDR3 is CASSKEGGKLGTCNVLTF. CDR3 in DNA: TGTGCCAGCAGCAAAGAGGGGGGGAAGCTGGGTACATGCAACGTCCTGACTTTC.

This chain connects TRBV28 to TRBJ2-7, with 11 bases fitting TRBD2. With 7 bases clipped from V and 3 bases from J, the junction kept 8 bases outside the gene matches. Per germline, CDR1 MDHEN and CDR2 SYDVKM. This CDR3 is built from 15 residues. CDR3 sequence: CASTSGGTSGYEQYF. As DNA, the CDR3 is TGTGCCAGCACCAGTGGGGGGACTAGCGGCTACGAGCAGTACTTC.

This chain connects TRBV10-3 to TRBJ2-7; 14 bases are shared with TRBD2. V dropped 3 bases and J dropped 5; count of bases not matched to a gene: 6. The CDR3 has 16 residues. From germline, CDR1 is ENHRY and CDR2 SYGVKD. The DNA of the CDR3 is TGTGCCATCAGTGACCTTGGGACTAGCGGGAGAGACGAGCAGTACTTC. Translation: CAISDLGTSGRDEQYF.

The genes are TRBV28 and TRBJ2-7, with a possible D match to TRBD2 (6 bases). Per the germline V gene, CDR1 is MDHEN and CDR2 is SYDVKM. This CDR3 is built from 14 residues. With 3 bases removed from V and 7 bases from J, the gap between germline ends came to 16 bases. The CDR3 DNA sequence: TGTGCCAGCAGTTTGGGCAGGAGGGTGAGGGAGCAGTACTTC. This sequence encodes CASSLGRRVREQYF. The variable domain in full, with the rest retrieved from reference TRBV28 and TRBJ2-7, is DVKVTQSSRYLVKRTGEKVFLECVQDMDHENMFWYRQDPGLGLRLIYFSYDVKMKEKGDIPEGYSVSREKKERFSLILESASTNQTSMYLCASSLGRRVREQYFGPGTRLTVT.

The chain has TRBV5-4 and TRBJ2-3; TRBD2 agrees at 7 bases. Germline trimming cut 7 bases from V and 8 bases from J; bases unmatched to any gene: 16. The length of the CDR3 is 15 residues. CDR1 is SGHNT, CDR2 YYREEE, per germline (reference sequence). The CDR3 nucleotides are TGTGCCAGCCGCACGGGTGGGCGGGAGATAGGTACGCAGTATTTT. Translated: CASRTGGREIGTQYF.

CDR3 bases: TGTGCCAGCAGTGAACTAAACCATTCCACAGATACGCAGTATTTT. It is translated as CASSELNHSTDTQYF. The V call is TRBV6-1, the J call TRBJ2-3; no clear D. The V and J ends lost 2 bases and 2 bases respectively, with 11 bases between them. In germline, CDR1 is MNHNS, CDR2 SASEGT. There are 15 residues in the CDR3.

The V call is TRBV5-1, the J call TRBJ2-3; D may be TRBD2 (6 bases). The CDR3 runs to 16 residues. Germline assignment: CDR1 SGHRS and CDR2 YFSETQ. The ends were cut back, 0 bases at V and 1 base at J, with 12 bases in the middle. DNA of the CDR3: TGCGCCAGCAGCTTGGGGCTAGCGCAACGCACAGATACGCAGTATTTT. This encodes CASSLGLAQRTDTQYF.

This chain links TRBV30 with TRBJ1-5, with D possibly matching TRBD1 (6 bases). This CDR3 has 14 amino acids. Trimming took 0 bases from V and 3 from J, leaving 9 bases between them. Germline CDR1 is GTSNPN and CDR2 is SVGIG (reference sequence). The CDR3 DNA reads TGTGCCTGGAGTGTGAGACAGGACAATCAGCCCCAGCATTTT. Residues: CAWSVRQDNQPQHF.